This TCR beta chain was observed in a study of T cell responses to AZD1222 COVID-19 vaccine. Overall study findings and caveats: Baseline seropositivity characterized only a handful of AZD1222 recipients.

Comment on this clone: Its cognate antigen is unknown.

TCRdb's table, derived via immunoSEQ multiplex PCR, lists solely in-frame clones and lacks some. The sample gives tens of thousands of clones, around 88% of which show up once; about 9.5% is in the top ten. CDR3 length: 14 amino acids. The V gene's germline CDR1 is SGHNT and CDR2 YYREEE (reference sequence). Trimming left V 2 bases short and J 2 bases short, with 9 bases between. The V call is TRBV5-4, the J call TRBJ2-3, with D perhaps TRBD2 (5 bases). This material consisted of peripheral blood, taken on day 0 of AZD1222 vaccination. The source is an adult in good health. The chain's CDR3 is CASSLRGYTDTQYF. CDR3 in DNA: TGTGCCAGCAGCTTAAGAGGGTACACAGATACGCAGTATTTT.